These T cell receptor beta chains were read from a single sample in a study of blood T cell repertoires in COVID-19. Sequencing used immunoSEQ multiplex PCR; TCRdb keeps in-frame clones, though not all of them. This table holds around 300,000 clones, about 89% found once. Input material: peripheral blood. The origin of the receptors is a woman in her thirties with COVID-19, enrolled during active disease. Both conserved end residues are part of each CDR3. A D gene is named only where the DNA matches it firmly. A clone size is listed for some rows: how often the clone was seen (once, few, many), or a class if it is expanded.

>TRBD1|TRBV5-1|TRBJ1-1|once
CASSMGQGRSEAFF
TGCGCCAGCAGCATGGGACAGGGAAGGTCTGAAGCTTTCTTT
>TRBD1|TRBV2|TRBJ1-2|-
CASKASQGALYGYTF
TGTGCCAGCAAGGCGTCTCAGGGGGCACTCTATGGCTACACCTTC
>TRBD2|TRBV6-5|TRBJ2-3|once
CASQSSGTTDTQYF
TGTGCCAGCCAGTCTAGCGGGACTACAGATACGCAGTATTTT
>TRBD2|TRBV5-6|TRBJ2-1|-
CASSLKTSGHSNEQFF
TGTGCCAGCAGCCTAAAGACTAGCGGACACTCCAATGAGCAGTTCTTC
>TRBD2|TRBV27|TRBJ2-5|-
CASSSMTSGSWETQYF
TGTGCCAGCAGTTCCATGACTAGCGGGAGTTGGGAGACCCAGTACTTC
>-|TRBV10-2|TRBJ2-7|-
CAGTDGLTHEQYF
TGCGCCGGTACCGACGGGTTAACGCACGAGCAGTACTTC
>TRBD1|TRBV11-2|TRBJ2-7|once
CASSYRDRGSYEQYF
TGTGCCAGCAGCTACCGGGACAGGGGGTCCTACGAGCAGTACTTC
>TRBD1|TRBV29-1|TRBJ2-7|once
CSVTRSDRSYEQYF
TGCAGCGTAACTCGATCGGACAGGTCCTACGAGCAGTACTTC
>-|TRBV10-2|TRBJ1-2|-
CASSESWGQGYGYTF
TGCGCCAGCAGTGAGTCATGGGGACAAGGCTATGGCTACACCTTC
>TRBD2|TRBV28|TRBJ2-7|-
CASKGLAGAPPYEQYF
TGTGCCAGTAAAGGACTAGCGGGAGCACCGCCCTACGAGCAGTACTTC
>TRBD1|TRBV19|TRBJ2-2|once
CASSTSGGGELFF
TGTGCCAGTAGTACCTCAGGGGGCGGGGAGCTGTTTTTT
>-|TRBV28|TRBJ1-5|-
CASSKLFQGNQPQHF
TGTGCCAGCAGTAAATTGTTTCAGGGGAATCAGCCCCAGCATTTT
>-|TRBV5-4|TRBJ1-2|-
CASSLGVGDHYGYTF
TGTGCCAGCAGCTTGGGTGTCGGGGATCACTATGGCTACACCTTC
>-|TRBV30|TRBJ1-2|-
CAWGHRVGYTF
TGTGCCTGGGGGCACAGGGTTGGCTACACCTTC
>TRBD1|TRBV12-3/TRBV12-4|TRBJ1-4|-
CASFLGQGGKLFF
TGTGCCAGCTTCCTTGGACAGGGCGGAAAACTGTTTTTT
>TRBD2|TRBV6-6|TRBJ2-2|-
CASSLAGTSGRTRHSGELFF
TGTGCCAGCAGTCTCGCCGGGACTAGCGGGAGGACACGCCATTCCGGGGAGCTGTTTTTT
>-|TRBV4-2|TRBJ1-1|-
CASSQDYRRANTEAFF
TGTGCCAGCAGCCAAGATTACCGCAGGGCCAACACTGAAGCTTTCTTT
>-|TRBV7-2|TRBJ1-4|few
CASSSGRGEKLFF
TGTGCCAGCAGCTCGGGCAGAGGGGAAAAACTGTTTTTT
>-|TRBV12-3/TRBV12-4|TRBJ1-1|-
CASSIDLNTEAFF
TGTGCCAGCTCGATCGACTTGAACACTGAAGCTTTCTTT
>TRBD2|TRBV30|TRBJ2-3|-
CAWSPLAESTDTQYF
TGTGCCTGGAGTCCACTAGCGGAAAGCACAGATACGCAGTATTTT
>-|TRBV28|TRBJ1-1|-
CASYSTRRLNTEAFF
TGTGCCAGTTATAGTACCCGCCGATTGAACACTGAAGCTTTCTTT
>-|TRBV10-2|TRBJ1-5|-
CASSESDQPQHF
TGCGCCAGCAGTGAGTCCGATCAGCCCCAGCATTTT
>-|TRBV3-1/TRBV3-2|TRBJ2-2|-
CASSLGHITGELFF
TGTGCCAGCAGCCTGGGACACATCACCGGGGAGCTGTTTTTT
>-|TRBV19|TRBJ1-1|-
CASSGDRTVNTEAFF
TGTGCCAGTAGTGGGGATAGGACAGTAAACACTGAAGCTTTCTTT
>-|TRBV30|TRBJ1-2|-
CAWSVAADSGYTF
TGTGCCTGGAGTGTAGCAGCCGACAGTGGCTACACCTTC
>-|TRBV29-1|TRBJ2-2|-
CSVEWRGLAGELFF
TGCAGCGTTGAATGGAGGGGGCTAGCCGGGGAGCTGTTTTTT
>TRBD1|TRBV5-1|TRBJ2-2|-
CASSLTGEGSGELFF
TGCGCCAGCAGCCTGACAGGGGAAGGAAGCGGGGAGCTGTTTTTT
>-|TRBV6-5|TRBJ2-1|-
CASSYGAERNEQFF
TGTGCCAGCAGTTACGGGGCAGAGAGGAATGAGCAGTTCTTC
>TRBD2|TRBV9|TRBJ2-3|-
CASSVSGRSTDTQYF
TGTGCCAGCAGCGTTAGCGGGCGGAGCACAGATACGCAGTATTTT
>TRBD2|TRBV6-5|TRBJ2-5|-
CASSTGLTSAKTQYF
TGTGCCAGCAGTACGGGACTAACTTCAGCTAAGACCCAGTACTTC
>-|TRBV24-1|TRBJ2-3|-
CATSDIRQEGTDTQYF
TGTGCCACCAGTGATATACGGCAGGAGGGCACAGATACGCAGTATTTT
>-|TRBV3-1/TRBV3-2|TRBJ1-5|-
CASSTEYSNQPQHF
TGTGCCAGCAGCACAGAGTATAGCAATCAGCCCCAGCATTTT
>-|TRBV28|TRBJ2-2|-
CASSLGRVNTGELFF
TGTGCCAGCAGTTTAGGCAGGGTGAACACCGGGGAGCTGTTTTTT
>-|TRBV6-5|TRBJ1-5|-
CASSRGLFGNQPQHF
TGTGCCAGCAGTCGAGGATTATTTGGCAATCAGCCCCAGCATTTT
>-|TRBV6-5|TRBJ1-2|-
CASSHFNYGYTF
TGTGCCAGCAGCCATTTTAACTATGGCTACACCTTC
>TRBD2|TRBV13|TRBJ2-7|-
CASSSGLAGPYEQYF
TGTGCCAGCAGCTCCGGACTAGCGGGGCCCTACGAGCAGTACTTC
>-|TRBV29-1|TRBJ1-1|-
CSVEGSRAEAFF
TGCAGCGTTGAAGGTTCTCGGGCTGAAGCTTTCTTT
>-|TRBV6-5|TRBJ2-3|-
CASSPPLAPDTQYF
TGTGCCAGCAGCCCCCCCCTAGCCCCAGATACGCAGTATTTT
>TRBD1|TRBV30|TRBJ1-4|-
CACDRASNEKLFF
TGTGCCTGTGACAGGGCTTCTAATGAAAAACTGTTTTTT
>-|TRBV27|TRBJ2-7|-
CASSFGPIDRYEQYF
TGTGCCAGCAGTTTCGGCCCGATTGACAGATACGAGCAGTACTTC
>-|TRBV18|TRBJ1-1|-
CASSPGFTRPSTEAFF
TGTGCCAGCTCACCAGGTTTCACGCGGCCCAGCACTGAAGCTTTCTTT